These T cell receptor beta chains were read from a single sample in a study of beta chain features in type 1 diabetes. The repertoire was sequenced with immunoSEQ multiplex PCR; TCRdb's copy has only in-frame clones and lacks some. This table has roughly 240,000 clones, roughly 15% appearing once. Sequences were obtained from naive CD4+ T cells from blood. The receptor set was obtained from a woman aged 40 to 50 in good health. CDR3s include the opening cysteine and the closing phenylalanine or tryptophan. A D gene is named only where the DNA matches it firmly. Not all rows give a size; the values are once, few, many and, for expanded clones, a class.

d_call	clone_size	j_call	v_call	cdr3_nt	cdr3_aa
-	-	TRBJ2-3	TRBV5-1	TGCGCCAGCAGCTTGGAGGGGTTCTCCACAGATACGCAGTATTTT	CASSLEGFSTDTQYF
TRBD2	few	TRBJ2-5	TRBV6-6	TGTGCCAGCAGTCCCGAAGCGGGGGGTAGGTGGGAGACCCAGTACTTC	CASSPEAGGRWETQYF
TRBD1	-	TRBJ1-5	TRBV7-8	TGTGCCAGCAGTACCGGGACAGGGGGCAGAGCCCAGCATTTT	CASSTGTGGRAQHF
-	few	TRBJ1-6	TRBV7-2	TGTGCCAGCAGCTTTACGGGGGCCTATAATTCACCCCTCCACTTT	CASSFTGAYNSPLHF
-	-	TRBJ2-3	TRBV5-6	TGTGCCAGCAAATTTAGCGGACCCACAGATACGCAGTATTTT	CASKFSGPTDTQYF
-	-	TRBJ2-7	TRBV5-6	TGTGCCAGCAGTCGGCGGGTGAAGTCCTACGAGCAGTACTTC	CASSRRVKSYEQYF
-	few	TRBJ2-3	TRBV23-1	TGCGCCAGCAGTCCAAAGGCCGAGGCGGGCACAGATACGCAGTATTTT	CASSPKAEAGTDTQYF
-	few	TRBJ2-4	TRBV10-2	TGCGCCAGCAGTGAGTCGGGGGCGGGGGACATTCAGTACTTC	CASSESGAGDIQYF
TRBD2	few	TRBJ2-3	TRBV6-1	TGTGCCAGCAGTGGTAGGACTAGCGGGGGCACAGATACGCAGTATTTT	CASSGRTSGGTDTQYF
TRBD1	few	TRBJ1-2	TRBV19	TGTGCCAGTAGGTTGTTTTCCGGGACAGGGCGCTATGGCTACACCTTC	CASRLFSGTGRYGYTF
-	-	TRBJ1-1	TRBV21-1	TGTGCCAGCAGCAAAGACCCAGGGGGCGCGTCTGAAGCTTTCTTT	CASSKDPGGASEAFF
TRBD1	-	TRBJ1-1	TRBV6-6	TGTGCCAGCAGTCAAGGACAGGTCATGAACACTGAAGCTTTCTTT	CASSQGQVMNTEAFF
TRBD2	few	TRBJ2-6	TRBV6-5	TGTGCCAGCAGACTCGGGGGGGCTGGGGCCAACGTCCTGACTTTC	CASRLGGAGANVLTF
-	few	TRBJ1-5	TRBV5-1	TGCGCCAGCAGAGTACAGGAAAATCAGCCCCAGCATTTT	CASRVQENQPQHF
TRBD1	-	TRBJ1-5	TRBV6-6	TGTGCCAGCGGATTACAGGGGCGCAATCAGCCCCAGCATTTT	CASGLQGRNQPQHF
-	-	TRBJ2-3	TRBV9	TGTGCCAGCAGCACCCGACTAGGGGGCACAGATACGCAGTATTTT	CASSTRLGGTDTQYF
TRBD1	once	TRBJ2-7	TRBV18	TGTGCCAGCTCACCACCGGGACAGGGTAGCGAGCAGTACTTC	CASSPPGQGSEQYF
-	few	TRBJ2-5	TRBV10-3	TGTGCCATCAGCGGGACCGGGACTCAGAATCAAGAGACCCAGTACTTC	CAISGTGTQNQETQYF
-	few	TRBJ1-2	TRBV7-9	TGTGCCAGCAGCCTTAGTGCGGACAGCGTTAACTATGGCTACACCTTC	CASSLSADSVNYGYTF
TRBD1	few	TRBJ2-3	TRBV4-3	TGCGCCAGCAGCCAAGTGACAGGGGGACCACTGGATACGCAGTATTTT	CASSQVTGGPLDTQYF
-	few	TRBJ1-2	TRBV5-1	TGCGCCAGCAGCCCGGACAACGGCCATGGCTACACCTTC	CASSPDNGHGYTF
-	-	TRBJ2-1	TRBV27	TGTGCCAGCAGACGACAGGGAGGTGAGCAGTTCTTC	CASRRQGGEQFF
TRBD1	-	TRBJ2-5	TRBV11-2	TGTGCCAGCAGCTTAGAGAACAGGGGGCGACGAGAGACCCAGTACTTC	CASSLENRGRRETQYF
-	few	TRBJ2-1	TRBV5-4	TGTGCCAGCAGCTCTCGGGGCGGGGTTTCCTACAATGAGCAGTTCTTC	CASSSRGGVSYNEQFF
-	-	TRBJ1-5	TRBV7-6	TGTGCCAGCAGCTTAGAGCCCAATCAGCCCCAGCATTTT	CASSLEPNQPQHF
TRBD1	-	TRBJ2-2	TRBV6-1	TGTGCCAGCAGGCCGGGACAGTCGGACGGGGAGCTGTTTTTT	CASRPGQSDGELFF
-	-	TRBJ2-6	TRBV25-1	TGTGCCAGCAGTGAGGGCCGAGTGAGGGCCAACGTCCTGACTTTC	CASSEGRVRANVLTF
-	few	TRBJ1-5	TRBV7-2	TGTGCCAGCAGCCCCAGTAGCAATCAGCCCCAGCATTTT	CASSPSSNQPQHF
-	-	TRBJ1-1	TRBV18	TGTGCCAGCTCACCACCGCGAGGGATAAGTGTGAACACTGAAGCTTTCTTT	CASSPPRGISVNTEAFF